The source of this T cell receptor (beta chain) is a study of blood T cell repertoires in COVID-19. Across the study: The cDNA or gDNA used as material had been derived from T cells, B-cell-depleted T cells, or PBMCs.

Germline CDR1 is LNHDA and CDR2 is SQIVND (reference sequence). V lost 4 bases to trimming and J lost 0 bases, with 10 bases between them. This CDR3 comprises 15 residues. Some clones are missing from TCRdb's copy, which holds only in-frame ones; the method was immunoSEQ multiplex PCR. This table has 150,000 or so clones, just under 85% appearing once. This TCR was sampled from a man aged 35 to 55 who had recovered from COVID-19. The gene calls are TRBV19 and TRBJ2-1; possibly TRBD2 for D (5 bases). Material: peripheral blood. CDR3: CASSTSGSSYNEQFF. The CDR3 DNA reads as TGTGCCAGTAGTACAAGCGGAAGCTCCTACAATGAGCAGTTCTTC.